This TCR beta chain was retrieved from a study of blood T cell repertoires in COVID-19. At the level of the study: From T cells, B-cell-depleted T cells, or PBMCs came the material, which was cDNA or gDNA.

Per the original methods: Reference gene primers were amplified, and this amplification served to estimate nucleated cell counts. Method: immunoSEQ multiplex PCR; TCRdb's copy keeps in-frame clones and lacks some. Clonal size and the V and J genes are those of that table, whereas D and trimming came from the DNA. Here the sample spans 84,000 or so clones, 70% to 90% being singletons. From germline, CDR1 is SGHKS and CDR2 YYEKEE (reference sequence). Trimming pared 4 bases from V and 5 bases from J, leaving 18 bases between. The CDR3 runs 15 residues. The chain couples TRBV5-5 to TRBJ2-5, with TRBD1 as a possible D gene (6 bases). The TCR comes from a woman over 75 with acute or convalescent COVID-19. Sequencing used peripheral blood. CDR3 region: CASSPPTGMVETQYF. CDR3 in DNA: TGTGCCAGCAGCCCACCCACAGGGATGGTTGAGACCCAGTACTTC. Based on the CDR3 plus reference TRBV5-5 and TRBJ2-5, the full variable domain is DAGVTQSPTHLIKTRGQQVTLRCSPISGHKSVSWYQQVLGQGPQFIFQYYEKEERGRGNFPDRFSARQFPNYSSELNVNALLLGDSALYLCASSPPTGMVETQYFGPGTRLLVL.